What follows are 30 T cell receptor beta chains derived from one specimen sequenced in a study of blood T cell repertoires in COVID-19. Clones were sequenced by immunoSEQ multiplex PCR, and TCRdb holds only the in-frame ones, with some missing. The sample carries roughly 290,000 clones, about 89% recorded once. The sample taken for sequencing was PBMCs or T cells enriched from blood (not recorded which). Every receptor here comes from a woman aged 35 to 49 who had recovered from COVID-19.

The chain joins TRBV27 to TRBJ1-1, with 8 bases lining up with TRBD1. J gave up 8 bases and V 5 bases, and 7 bases lay outside the gene matches. Germline CDR1 is MNHEY and CDR2 is SMNVEV (reference sequence). The CDR3 spans 13 residues. The CDR3, as DNA: TGTGCCAGCAGTGGACCCCGACAGGGGGAAGCTTTCTTT. Protein: CASSGPRQGEAFF.

The chain joins TRBV29-1 to TRBJ1-1, with D possibly being TRBD1 (6 bases). The germline V gene encodes CDR1 SQVTM and CDR2 ANQGSEA. This CDR3 has 12 residues. CDR3 sequence (DNA): TGCTGCGGGGGGGGACAGAACACTGAAGCTTTCTTT. Its protein product is CCGGGQNTEAFF.

The chain recombines TRBV7-9 with TRBJ1-6; D call uncertain. Looked up from germline, CDR1 is SEHNR and CDR2 is FQNEAQ (reference sequence). V lost 2 bases, J lost 9 bases, and 11 bases lay in between. This CDR3 is 14 amino acids long. In DNA form, the CDR3 reads TGTGCCAGCAGCTTACAACCCTCGGGTTCACCCCTCCACTTT. Translated, it gives CASSLQPSGSPLHF.

For the CDR3, the DNA is TGCGCCAGCAGCTCGGGGATGGATACGCAGTATTTT. Translating it yields CASSSGMDTQYF. The rearrangement uses TRBV5-1 and TRBJ2-3, with D possibly TRBD2 on 5 matching bases. Germline V gene sequence: CDR1 SGHRS, CDR2 YFSETQ. V gave up 3 bases and J gave up 6 bases, with 8 bases separating them. The CDR3 loop spans 12 amino acids.

The table lists this clone with a count of one. The V and J genes are TRBV19 and TRBJ2-3; the D gene is possibly TRBD1 (6 bases). V dropped 0 bases and J dropped 4 bases, with 20 bases sitting between them. This CDR3 is 18 amino acids long. Germline CDR1 is LNHDA and CDR2 is SQIVND (reference sequence). CDR3 nucleotides: TGTGCCAGTAGTATAGAGTTTGTGGCTGGGGGCACGGCAGATACGCAGTATTTT. Translating gives CASSIEFVAGGTADTQYF. The variable domain in full, completed from reference TRBV19 and TRBJ2-3, reads DGGITQSPKYLFRKEGQNVTLSCEQNLNHDAMYWYRQDPGQGLRLIYYSQIVNDFQKGDIAEGYSVSREKKESFPLTVTSAQKNPTAFYLCASSIEFVAGGTADTQYFGPGTRLTVL.

This clone showed up just once. V is TRBV24-1 and J is TRBJ2-1, with 10 bases lining up with TRBD2. Germline CDR1 KGHDR, CDR2 SFDVKD. The CDR3 length is 17 residues. V lost 3 bases to trimming and J lost 2 bases; unmatched junction nucleotides: 6. DNA for the CDR3: TGTGCCACCAGTGATGGAAGCGGGAGGGCCACCTACAATGAGCAGTTCTTC. It encodes CATSDGSGRATYNEQFF.

The rearrangement uses TRBV18 and TRBJ2-3; 7 bases are shared with TRBD1. The germline CDR1 and CDR2 sequences are KGHSH and LQKENI. The V and J ends lost 2 bases and 2 bases, in that order; junction bases with no gene match: 10. The CDR3 totals 17 residues. The CDR3 DNA is TGTGCCAGCTCACCAACGTCCAGGGGGACCTTCACAGATACGCAGTATTTT. Residues: CASSPTSRGTFTDTQYF. Full variable domain (outside the CDR3, taken from reference TRBV18 and TRBJ2-3): NAGVMQNPRHLVRRRGQEARLRCSPMKGHSHVYWYRQLPEEGLKFMVYLQKENIIDESGMPKERFSAEFPKEGPSILRIQQVVRGDSAAYFCASSPTSRGTFTDTQYFGPGTRLTVL.

The V call is TRBV9, the J call TRBJ1-5, with D perhaps TRBD1 (6 bases). V gave up 5 bases and J gave up 5 bases, with 17 bases separating them. CDR3 length: 15 amino acids. The germline gives CDR1 SGDLS, CDR2 YYNGEE. In DNA, the CDR3 is TGTGCCAGCAGTGAGGGGGATGTGCTACATCAGCCCCAGCATTTT. It specifies CASSEGDVLHQPQHF. The full variable domain, completed using reference TRBV9 and TRBJ1-5, is DSGVTQTPKHLITATGQRVTLRCSPRSGDLSVYWYQQSLDQGLQFLIQYYNGEERAKGNILERFSAQQFPDLHSELNLSSLELGDSALYFCASSEGDVLHQPQHFGDGTRLSIL.

The V and J genes are TRBV5-4 and TRBJ1-5; a weak D match, TRBD1 (5 bases). The germline gives CDR1 SGHNT, CDR2 YYREEE (reference sequence). This CDR3 contains 14 residues. V gave up 4 bases and J gave up 4 bases, with 12 bases separating them. In DNA, the CDR3 is TGTGCCAGCAGCCCTGACAGATGGAATCAGCCCCAGCATTTT. Translation gives CASSPDRWNQPQHF. Looking up the rest from reference TRBV5-4 and TRBJ1-5 gives the full variable domain: ETGVTQSPTHLIKTRGQQVTLRCSSQSGHNTVSWYQQALGQGPQFIFQYYREEENGRGNFPPRFSGLQFPNYSSELNVNALELDDSALYLCASSPDRWNQPQHFGDGTRLSIL.

The CDR3 nucleotides read TGTGCCAGCAGAGAAGGTCTAGCGGGGGGCAAAGCGGAGACCCAGTACTTC. The encoded protein is CASREGLAGGKAETQYF. This rearrangement joins TRBV9 to TRBJ2-5; 11 bases align to TRBD2. The CDR3 length is 17 residues. V lost 5 bases and J lost 5; bases outside the gene matches: 14. CDR1 is SGDLS, CDR2 YYNGEE, per germline.

The chain carries TRBV6-6 and TRBJ1-4; no clear D. CDR1 is MNHNY and CDR2 is SVGAGI in the germline V gene (reference sequence). The V end was cut by 5 bases, the J end by 6 bases, with 4 bases between. The CDR3 sequence is 11 residues long. CDR3 in DNA: TGTGCCAGCAGTCCCTATGAAAAACTGTTTTTT. It is translated as CASSPYEKLFF.

To note about this clone: Other DNA sequences in this sample translate to the same CDR3. The V and J genes are TRBV25-1 and TRBJ1-2; TRBD1 might be the D (5 bases). There are 13 residues in the CDR3. Trimming removed 5 bases at V and 5 bases at J, with 12 bases between. The germline gives CDR1 MGHDK, CDR2 SYGVNS. CDR3 sequence: CASSPPGNYGYTF. The CDR3 DNA reads as TGTGCCAGCAGTCCACCAGGGAATTATGGCTACACCTTC.

This chain links TRBV5-4 with TRBJ2-5; possible D gene TRBD2, 6 bases. The V gene lost 9 bases and the J gene lost 4 bases, with 13 bases spanning the gap. The CDR3 length is 12 residues. Germline CDR1 SGHNT, CDR2 YYREEE (reference sequence). DNA of the CDR3: TGTGCCACCGGAGGAGCGGGAGAGACCCAGTACTTC. Amino acid sequence: CATGGAGETQYF.

The chain combines TRBV20-1 with TRBJ2-1, with a tentative D call TRBD1 (5 bases). Per germline, CDR1 DFQATT and CDR2 SNEGSKA (reference sequence). This CDR3 has 11 residues. Trimming cost V 7 bases and J 6 bases, with 10 bases left between them. This CDR3 reads CSVSQGNEQFF. Written as DNA, the CDR3 is TGCAGTGTCAGCCAGGGCAATGAGCAGTTCTTC.

This chain joins TRBV5-1 and TRBJ2-7, with TRBD1 identical over 9 bases. V lost 5 bases and J lost 5; bases outside the gene matches: 11. Germline assignment: CDR1 SGHRS and CDR2 YFSETQ. The CDR3 consists of 15 residues. The DNA for the CDR3 is TGCGCCAGCAGTTCTCAACAGGGGGCTACGGACGAGCAGTACTTC. Translating it yields CASSSQQGATDEQYF.

The J gene is TRBJ2-3, the V gene TRBV3-1 (or the pseudogene TRBV3-2); D is uncertain. The CDR3 loop spans 17 amino acids. Trimming removed 2 bases at V and 3 bases at J, with 18 bases between. The germline V gene encodes CDR1 LGHDT and CDR2 YNNKEL (reference sequence). Written as DNA, the CDR3 is TGTGCCAGCAGCCAATTGGGCCTTACCTACGGAACAGATACGCAGTATTTT. Encoded protein: CASSQLGLTYGTDTQYF.

This clone has more than one count but fewer than ten. Other DNA sequences in this sample translate to the same CDR3. V gene TRBV7-9 combines with J gene TRBJ1-5; D is unclear. The CDR3 spans 12 residues. The V gene's germline CDR1 is SEHNR and CDR2 FQNEAQ (reference sequence). V was cut by 3 bases and J by 6 bases, with 6 bases left in between. The chain's CDR3 is CASSLEGQPQHF. The DNA for the CDR3 is TGTGCCAGCAGCTTGGAGGGTCAGCCCCAGCATTTT.

The rearrangement uses TRBV11-1 and TRBJ2-3, with D tentatively TRBD2 (6 bases). CDR1 SGHAT and CDR2 FQDESV come from the germline V gene (reference sequence). CDR3 size: 16 residues. Trimming shortened V by 6 bases and J by 1 base, and 17 bases separated the two germline ends. The CDR3 loop is CASSYIGSYGTDTQYF. Written as DNA, the CDR3 is TGTGCCAGCAGTTATATCGGGAGCTACGGCACAGATACGCAGTATTTT.

The gene calls are TRBV6-5 and TRBJ2-1; 7 nucleotides line up with TRBD1. The CDR3 totals 15 residues. With 5 bases clipped from V and 0 bases from J, the junction kept 4 bases outside the gene matches. Looked up from germline, CDR1 is MNHEY and CDR2 is SVGAGI. CDR3 DNA sequence: TGTGCCAGCAGTCAGCGACAGGGCTCCTACAATGAGCAGTTCTTC. This codes for CASSQRQGSYNEQFF.

The V call is TRBV3-1 (or the pseudogene TRBV3-2), the J call TRBJ1-5; D is possibly TRBD1 (5 bases). Trimming shortened V by 4 bases and J by 7 bases, and 14 bases separated the two germline ends. Germline assignment: CDR1 LGHDT and CDR2 YNNKEL (reference sequence). This CDR3 spans 14 amino acids. Here the CDR3 DNA reads TGTGCCAGCAGCCTAGGGGTGGGCGAGCAGCCCCAGCATTTT. Its protein is CASSLGVGEQPQHF.

V is TRBV5-1 and J is TRBJ1-3; 8 bases agree with TRBD1. Germline-derived CDR1 and CDR2 are SGHRS and YFSETQ. The CDR3 runs to 15 residues. V lost 0 bases and J lost 4; bases outside the gene matches: 3. The CDR3 DNA follows: TGCGCCAGCAGCTTGGGGGGGACAGGAGGAAACACCATATATTTT. This sequence encodes CASSLGGTGGNTIYF.

This clone was detected a few times. The rearrangement uses TRBV30 and TRBJ2-7; 15 bases match TRBD2. Germline assignment: CDR1 GTSNPN and CDR2 SVGIG (reference sequence). This CDR3 region has 14 residues. Trimming cost V 3 bases and J 4 bases; bases outside gene matches: 1. The CDR3 loop is CAWRGLAGGYEQYF. In DNA, the CDR3 is TGTGCCTGGAGGGGACTAGCGGGAGGTTACGAGCAGTACTTC.

V usage is TRBV10-3 and J usage is TRBJ1-2; 7 bases fit TRBD1. V lost 3 bases to trimming and J lost 2 bases; unmatched junction nucleotides: 3. Germline values: CDR1 ENHRY, CDR2 SYGVKD. The CDR3 contains 14 residues. This chain's CDR3 is CAISDATGNYGYTF. CDR3 DNA: TGTGCCATCAGTGACGCGACAGGGAACTATGGCTACACCTTC.

A single count supports this clone. This chain links TRBV6-5 with TRBJ1-5, with 11 bases matching TRBD1. Trimming at V came to 5 bases and at J to 6 bases, leaving 6 bases not matched to a gene. CDR3 length equals 15 residues. Germline loops: CDR1 MNHEY, CDR2 SVGAGI. The DNA of the CDR3 is TGTGCCAGCAGTCGGGACAGGGGGAAAGGTCAGCCCCAGCATTTT. Its protein product is CASSRDRGKGQPQHF.

The chain employs TRBV5-1 and TRBJ1-3, with D hard to call. There are 14 residues in the CDR3. V was trimmed by 4 bases and J by 0 bases, leaving 8 bases between them. The germline V gene has CDR1 SGHRS and CDR2 YFSETQ. CDR3 bases: TGCGCCAGCAGCGAACAAAGCTCTGGAAACACCATATATTTT. Protein sequence: CASSEQSSGNTIYF.

J is TRBJ2-1 and V is TRBV29-1; 7 bases are a match to TRBD1. V was pared by 1 base and J by 4 bases, with 7 bases of the junction left unmatched. Germline V gene sequence: CDR1 SQVTM, CDR2 ANQGSEA. The CDR3 runs to 15 residues. Written as DNA, the CDR3 is TGCAGCGTTGAAGCCGGACAGGCCCTTTACAATGAGCAGTTCTTC. It specifies CSVEAGQALYNEQFF.

V gene TRBV7-8 combines with J gene TRBJ2-7; weak D call: TRBD1 (5 bases). The CDR3 is 15 amino acids. Germline V lookup: CDR1 SGHVS, CDR2 FQNEAQ. Deletions cut 3 bases from V and 4 bases from J, with 16 bases between. The CDR3 loop reads CASSFQGRPPYEQYF. DNA for the CDR3: TGTGCCAGCAGCTTTCAGGGAAGACCCCCATACGAGCAGTACTTC.

The chain couples TRBV5-1 to TRBJ1-1; D uncertain. Trimming shortened V by 0 bases and J by 4 bases, and 7 bases separated the two germline ends. Germline V gene data show CDR1 as SGHRS and CDR2 as YFSETQ. CDR3 length equals 13 residues. This CDR3 reads CASSLELITEAFF. The CDR3 DNA reads as TGCGCCAGCAGCTTGGAACTGATCACTGAAGCTTTCTTT.

This clone showed up just a few times. Other DNA sequences in the sample encode the same CDR3. The chain carries TRBV19 and TRBJ2-1, with D possibly matching TRBD2 (6 bases). V lost 5 bases to trimming and J lost 7 bases, with 12 bases between them. Germline-derived CDR1 and CDR2 are LNHDA and SQIVND (reference sequence). The CDR3 is made up of 13 amino acids. The CDR3 is CASSGGRRNEQFF. In DNA, the CDR3 is TGTGCCAGTAGTGGGGGGAGGAGGAATGAGCAGTTCTTC.

CDR3 region: CASSSSGTSGDEQFF. In DNA, the CDR3 is TGTGCCAGCAGCTCGTCCGGGACTAGCGGGGATGAGCAGTTCTTC. The V and J genes are TRBV7-9 and TRBJ2-1; TRBD2 matches at 13 bases. The CDR3 sequence is 15 residues long. Germline V CDR1 and CDR2: SEHNR, FQNEAQ (reference sequence). Trimming took 4 bases from V and 8 from J; bases not matched to a gene: 5.